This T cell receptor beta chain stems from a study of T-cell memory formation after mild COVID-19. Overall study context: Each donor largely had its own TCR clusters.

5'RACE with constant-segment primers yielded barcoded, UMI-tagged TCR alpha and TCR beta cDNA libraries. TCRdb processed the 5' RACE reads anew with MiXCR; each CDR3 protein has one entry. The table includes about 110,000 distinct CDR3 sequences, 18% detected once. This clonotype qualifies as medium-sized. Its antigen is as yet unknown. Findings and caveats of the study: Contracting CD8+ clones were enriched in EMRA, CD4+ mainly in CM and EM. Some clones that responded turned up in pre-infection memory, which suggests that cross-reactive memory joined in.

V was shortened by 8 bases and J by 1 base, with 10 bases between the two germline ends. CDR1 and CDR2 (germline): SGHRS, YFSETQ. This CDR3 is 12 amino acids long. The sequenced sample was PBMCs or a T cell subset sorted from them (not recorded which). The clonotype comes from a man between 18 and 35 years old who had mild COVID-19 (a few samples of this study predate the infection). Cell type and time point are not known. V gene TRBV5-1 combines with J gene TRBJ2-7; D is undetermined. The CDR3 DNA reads TGCGCCAGTGGATTTGGGTCCTACGAGCAGTACTTC. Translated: CASGFGSYEQYF.